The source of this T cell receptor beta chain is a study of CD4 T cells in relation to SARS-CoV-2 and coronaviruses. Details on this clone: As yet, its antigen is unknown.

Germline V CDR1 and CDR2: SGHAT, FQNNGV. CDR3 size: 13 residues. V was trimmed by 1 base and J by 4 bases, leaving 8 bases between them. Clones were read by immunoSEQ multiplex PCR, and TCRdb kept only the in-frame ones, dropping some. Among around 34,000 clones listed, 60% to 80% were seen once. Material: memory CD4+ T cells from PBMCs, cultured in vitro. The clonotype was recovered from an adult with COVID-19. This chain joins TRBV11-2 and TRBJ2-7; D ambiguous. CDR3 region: CASSLGHRYEQYF. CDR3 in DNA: TGTGCCAGCAGCTTAGGACACCGATACGAGCAGTACTTC.